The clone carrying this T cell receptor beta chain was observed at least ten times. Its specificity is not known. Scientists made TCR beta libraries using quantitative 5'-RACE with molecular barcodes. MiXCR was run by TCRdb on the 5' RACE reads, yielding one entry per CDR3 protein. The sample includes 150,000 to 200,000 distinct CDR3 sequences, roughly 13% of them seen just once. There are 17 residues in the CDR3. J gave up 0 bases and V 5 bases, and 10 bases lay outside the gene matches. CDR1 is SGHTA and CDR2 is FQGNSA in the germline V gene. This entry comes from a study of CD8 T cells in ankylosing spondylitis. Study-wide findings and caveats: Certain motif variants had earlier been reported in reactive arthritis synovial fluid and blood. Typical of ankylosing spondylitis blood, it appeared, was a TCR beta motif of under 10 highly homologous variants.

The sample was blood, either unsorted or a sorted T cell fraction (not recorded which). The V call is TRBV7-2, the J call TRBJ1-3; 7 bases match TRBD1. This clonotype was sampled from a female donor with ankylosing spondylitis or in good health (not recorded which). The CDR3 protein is CASSPARQGSSGNTIYF. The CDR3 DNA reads TGTGCCAGCAGCCCAGCCCGACAGGGAAGCTCTGGAAACACCATATATTTT.